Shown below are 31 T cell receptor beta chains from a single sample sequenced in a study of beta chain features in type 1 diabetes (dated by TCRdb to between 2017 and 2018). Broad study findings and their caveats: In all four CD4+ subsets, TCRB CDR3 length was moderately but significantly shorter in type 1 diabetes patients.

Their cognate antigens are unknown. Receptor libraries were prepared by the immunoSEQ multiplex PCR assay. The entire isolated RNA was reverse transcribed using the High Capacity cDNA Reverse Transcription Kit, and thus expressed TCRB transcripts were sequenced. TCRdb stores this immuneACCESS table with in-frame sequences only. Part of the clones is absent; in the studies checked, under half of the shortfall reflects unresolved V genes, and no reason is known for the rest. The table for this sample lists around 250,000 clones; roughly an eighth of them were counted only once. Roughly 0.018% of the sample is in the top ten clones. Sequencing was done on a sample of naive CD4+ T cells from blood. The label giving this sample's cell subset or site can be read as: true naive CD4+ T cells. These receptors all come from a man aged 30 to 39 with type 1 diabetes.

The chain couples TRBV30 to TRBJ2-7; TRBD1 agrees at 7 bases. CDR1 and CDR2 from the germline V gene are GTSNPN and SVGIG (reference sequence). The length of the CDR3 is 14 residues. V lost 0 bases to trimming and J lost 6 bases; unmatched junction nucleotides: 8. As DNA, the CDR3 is TGTGCCTGGAGTGTCGGCAGGGGGAACCCCGAGCAGTACTTC. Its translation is CAWSVGRGNPEQYF.

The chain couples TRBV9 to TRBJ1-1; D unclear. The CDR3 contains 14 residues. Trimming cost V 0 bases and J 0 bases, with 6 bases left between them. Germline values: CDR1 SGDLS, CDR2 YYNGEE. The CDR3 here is CASSVVNVNTEAFF. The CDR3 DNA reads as TGTGCCAGCAGCGTAGTTAATGTGAACACTGAAGCTTTCTTT.

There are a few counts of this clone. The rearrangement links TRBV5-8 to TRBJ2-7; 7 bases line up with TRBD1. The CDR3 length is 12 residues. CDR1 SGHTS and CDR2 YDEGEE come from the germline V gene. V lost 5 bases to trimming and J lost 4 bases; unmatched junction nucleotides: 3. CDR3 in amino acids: CASSSGQYEQYF. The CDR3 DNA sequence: TGTGCCAGCAGTTCGGGACAGTACGAGCAGTACTTC.

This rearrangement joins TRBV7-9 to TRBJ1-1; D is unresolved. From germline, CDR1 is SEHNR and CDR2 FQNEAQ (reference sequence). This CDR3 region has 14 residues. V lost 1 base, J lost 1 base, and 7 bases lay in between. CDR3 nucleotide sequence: TGTGCCAGCAGCTTAGGGCAGGCGAACACTGAAGCTTTCTTT. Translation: CASSLGQANTEAFF.

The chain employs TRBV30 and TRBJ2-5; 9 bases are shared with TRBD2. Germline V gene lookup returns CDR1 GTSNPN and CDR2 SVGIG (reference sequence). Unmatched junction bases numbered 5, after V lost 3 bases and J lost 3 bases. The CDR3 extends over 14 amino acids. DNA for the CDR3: TGTGCCTGGAGCGTGGCTAGCGGGAAAGAGACCCAGTACTTC. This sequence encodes CAWSVASGKETQYF.

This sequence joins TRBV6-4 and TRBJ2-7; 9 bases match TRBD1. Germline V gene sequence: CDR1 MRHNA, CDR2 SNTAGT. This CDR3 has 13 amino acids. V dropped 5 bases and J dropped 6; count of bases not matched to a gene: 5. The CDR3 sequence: CASSPDRGFEQYF. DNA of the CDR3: TGTGCCAGCAGTCCCGACAGGGGGTTCGAGCAGTACTTC.

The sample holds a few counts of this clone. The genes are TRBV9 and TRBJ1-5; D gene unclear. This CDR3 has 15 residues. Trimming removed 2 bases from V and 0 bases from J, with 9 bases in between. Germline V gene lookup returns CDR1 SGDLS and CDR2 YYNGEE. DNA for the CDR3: TGTGCCAGCAGCGTCGGGATCTATAGCAATCAGCCCCAGCATTTT. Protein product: CASSVGIYSNQPQHF. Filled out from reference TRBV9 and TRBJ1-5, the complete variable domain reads DSGVTQTPKHLITATGQRVTLRCSPRSGDLSVYWYQQSLDQGLQFLIQYYNGEERAKGNILERFSAQQFPDLHSELNLSSLELGDSALYFCASSVGIYSNQPQHFGDGTRLSIL.

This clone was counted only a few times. CDR3 protein: CASSATGATNEKLFF. The CDR3 DNA sequence: TGTGCCAGCAGCGCTACAGGGGCTACTAATGAAAAACTGTTTTTT. J is TRBJ1-4 and V is TRBV9; 7 nucleotides agree with TRBD1. Germline V gene sequence: CDR1 SGDLS, CDR2 YYNGEE. Trimming removed 3 bases from V and 2 bases from J; junction bases left unmatched: 4. This CDR3 comprises 15 residues.

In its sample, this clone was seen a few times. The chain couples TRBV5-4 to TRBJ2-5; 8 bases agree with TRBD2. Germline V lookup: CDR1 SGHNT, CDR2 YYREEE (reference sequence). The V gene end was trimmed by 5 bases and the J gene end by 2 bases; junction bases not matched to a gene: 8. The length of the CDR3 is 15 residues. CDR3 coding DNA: TGTGCCAGCAGGATGTCTAGCGGGCCTCAAGAGACCCAGTACTTC. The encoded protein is CASRMSSGPQETQYF.

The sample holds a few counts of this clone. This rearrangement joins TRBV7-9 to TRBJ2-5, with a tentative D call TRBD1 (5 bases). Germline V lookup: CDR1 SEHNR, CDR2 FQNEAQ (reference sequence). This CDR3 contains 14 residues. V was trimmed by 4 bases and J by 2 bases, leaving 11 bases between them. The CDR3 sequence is CASSSRQPQETQYF. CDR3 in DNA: TGTGCCAGCAGCTCCCGACAGCCGCAAGAGACCCAGTACTTC.

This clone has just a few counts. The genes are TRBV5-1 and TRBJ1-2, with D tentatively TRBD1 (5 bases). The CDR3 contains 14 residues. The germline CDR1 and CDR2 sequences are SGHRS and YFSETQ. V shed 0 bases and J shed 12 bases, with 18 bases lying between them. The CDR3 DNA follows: TGCGCCAGCAGCTTGGTTCAGGGCCAAAAAGAGAACACCTTC. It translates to CASSLVQGQKENTF.

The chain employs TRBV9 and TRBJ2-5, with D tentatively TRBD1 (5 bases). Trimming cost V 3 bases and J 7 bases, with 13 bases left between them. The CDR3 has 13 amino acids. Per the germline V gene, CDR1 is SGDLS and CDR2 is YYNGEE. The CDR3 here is CASSAQGPATQYF. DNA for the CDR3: TGTGCCAGCAGCGCGCAGGGCCCGGCGACCCAGTACTTC.

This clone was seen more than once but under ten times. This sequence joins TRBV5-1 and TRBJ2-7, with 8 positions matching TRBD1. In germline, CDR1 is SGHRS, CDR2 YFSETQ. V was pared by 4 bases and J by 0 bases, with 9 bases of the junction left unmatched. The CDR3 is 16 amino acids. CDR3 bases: TGCGCCAGCAGCGCTGGCGGGACAGGTCCCTCCTACGAGCAGTACTTC. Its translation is CASSAGGTGPSYEQYF.

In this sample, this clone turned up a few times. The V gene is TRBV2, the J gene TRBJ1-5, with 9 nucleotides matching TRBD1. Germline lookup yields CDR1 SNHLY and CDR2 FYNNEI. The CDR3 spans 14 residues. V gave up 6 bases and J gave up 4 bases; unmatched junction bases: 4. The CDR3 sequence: CASRSDRGNQPQHF. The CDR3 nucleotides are TGTGCCAGCAGGTCCGACAGGGGGAATCAGCCCCAGCATTTT.

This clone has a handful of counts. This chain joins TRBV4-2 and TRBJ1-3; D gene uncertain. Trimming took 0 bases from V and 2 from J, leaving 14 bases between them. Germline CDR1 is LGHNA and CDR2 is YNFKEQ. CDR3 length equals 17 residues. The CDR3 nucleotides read TGTGCCAGCAGCCAAGATCGCCCTTCACGCGCTGGAAACACCATATATTTT. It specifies CASSQDRPSRAGNTIYF.

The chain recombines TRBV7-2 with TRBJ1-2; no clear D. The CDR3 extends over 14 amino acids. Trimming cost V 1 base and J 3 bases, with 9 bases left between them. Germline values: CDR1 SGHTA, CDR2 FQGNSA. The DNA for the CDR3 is TGTGCCAGCAGCTTAGTAAACGGGGACTATGGCTACACCTTC. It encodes CASSLVNGDYGYTF.

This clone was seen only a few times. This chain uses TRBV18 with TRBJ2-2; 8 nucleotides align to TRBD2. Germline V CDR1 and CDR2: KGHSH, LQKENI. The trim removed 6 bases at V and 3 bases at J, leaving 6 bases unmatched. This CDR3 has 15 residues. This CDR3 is CASSRREGHTGELFF. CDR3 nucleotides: TGTGCCAGCTCTCGACGGGAGGGCCACACCGGGGAGCTGTTTTTT.

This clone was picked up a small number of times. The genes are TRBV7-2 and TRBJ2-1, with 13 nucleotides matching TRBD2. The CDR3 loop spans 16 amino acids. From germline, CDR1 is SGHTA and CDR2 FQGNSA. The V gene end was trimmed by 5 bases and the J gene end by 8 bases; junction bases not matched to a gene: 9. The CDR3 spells CASSPRILAGGYEQFF. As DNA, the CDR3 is TGTGCCAGCAGCCCGAGAATACTAGCGGGAGGGTATGAGCAGTTCTTC.

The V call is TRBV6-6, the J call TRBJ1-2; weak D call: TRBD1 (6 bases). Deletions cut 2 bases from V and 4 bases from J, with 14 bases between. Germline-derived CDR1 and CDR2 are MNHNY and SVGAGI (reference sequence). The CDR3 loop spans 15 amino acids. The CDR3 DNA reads TGTGCCAGCAGTTACATCGGACAGATTCTCTATGGCTACACCTTC. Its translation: CASSYIGQILYGYTF.

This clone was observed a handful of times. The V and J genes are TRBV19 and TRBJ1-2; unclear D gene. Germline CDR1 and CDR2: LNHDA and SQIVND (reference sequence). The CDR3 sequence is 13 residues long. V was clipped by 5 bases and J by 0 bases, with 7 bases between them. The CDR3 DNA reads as TGTGCCAGTAGTTACAGAGCTAACTATGGCTACACCTTC. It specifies CASSYRANYGYTF.

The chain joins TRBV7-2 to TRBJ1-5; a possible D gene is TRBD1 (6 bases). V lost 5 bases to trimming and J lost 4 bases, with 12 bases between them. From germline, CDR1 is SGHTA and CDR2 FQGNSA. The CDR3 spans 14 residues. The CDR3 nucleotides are TGTGCCAGCAGCGCTGGGACAAGTAATCAGCCCCAGCATTTT. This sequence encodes CASSAGTSNQPQHF.

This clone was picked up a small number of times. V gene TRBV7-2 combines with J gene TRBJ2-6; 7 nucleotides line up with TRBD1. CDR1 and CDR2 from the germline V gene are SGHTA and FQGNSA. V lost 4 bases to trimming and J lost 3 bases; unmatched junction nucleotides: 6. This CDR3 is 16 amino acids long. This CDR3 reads CASSSQQGIGANVLTF. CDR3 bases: TGTGCCAGCAGCTCACAACAGGGGATTGGGGCCAACGTCCTGACTTTC.

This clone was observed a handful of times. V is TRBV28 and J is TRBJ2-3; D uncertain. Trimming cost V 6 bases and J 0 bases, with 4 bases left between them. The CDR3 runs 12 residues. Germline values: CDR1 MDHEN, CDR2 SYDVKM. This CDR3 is CASRYSTDTQYF. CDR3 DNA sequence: TGTGCCAGCAGGTATAGCACAGATACGCAGTATTTT.

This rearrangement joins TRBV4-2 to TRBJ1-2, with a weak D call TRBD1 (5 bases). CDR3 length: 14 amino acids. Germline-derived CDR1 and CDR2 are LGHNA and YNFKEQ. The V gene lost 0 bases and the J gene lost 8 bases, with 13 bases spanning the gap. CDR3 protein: CASSQDPRGEGYTF. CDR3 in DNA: TGTGCCAGCAGCCAAGACCCGCGGGGGGAAGGCTACACCTTC.

The chain's CDR3 is CASSLEVQETQYF. CDR3 DNA: TGCGCCAGCAGCTTAGAGGTCCAAGAGACCCAGTACTTC. V gene TRBV5-1 combines with J gene TRBJ2-5, with no clear D. The ends were cut back, 2 bases at V and 1 base at J, with 6 bases in the middle. The length of the CDR3 is 13 residues. Germline V gene data show CDR1 as SGHRS and CDR2 as YFSETQ. The whole variable domain, remainder taken from reference TRBV5-1 and TRBJ2-5, is KAGVTQTPRYLIKTRGQQVTLSCSPISGHRSVSWYQQTPGQGLQFLFEYFSETQRNKGNFPGRFSGRQFSNSRSEMNVSTLELGDSALYLCASSLEVQETQYFGPGTRLLVL.

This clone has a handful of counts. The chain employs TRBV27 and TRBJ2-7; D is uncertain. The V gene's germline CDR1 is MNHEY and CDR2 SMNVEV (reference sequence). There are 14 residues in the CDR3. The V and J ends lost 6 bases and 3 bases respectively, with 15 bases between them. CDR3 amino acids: CASRRASRLYEQYF. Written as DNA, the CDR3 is TGTGCCAGCAGAAGAGCTTCCCGTCTCTACGAGCAGTACTTC.

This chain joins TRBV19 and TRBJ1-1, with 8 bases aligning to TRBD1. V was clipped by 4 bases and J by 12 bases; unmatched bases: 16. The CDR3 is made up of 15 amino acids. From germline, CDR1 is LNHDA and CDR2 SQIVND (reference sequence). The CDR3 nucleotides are TGTGCCAGTAGTAGAGGACAGGGTGGTGGTGAAAAGACTTTCTTT. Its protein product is CASSRGQGGGEKTFF.

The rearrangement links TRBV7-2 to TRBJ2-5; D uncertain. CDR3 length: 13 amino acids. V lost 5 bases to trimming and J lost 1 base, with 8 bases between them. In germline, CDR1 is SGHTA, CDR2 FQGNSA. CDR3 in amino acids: CASSSMSQETQYF. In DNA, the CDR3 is TGTGCCAGCAGCAGTATGAGCCAAGAGACCCAGTACTTC.

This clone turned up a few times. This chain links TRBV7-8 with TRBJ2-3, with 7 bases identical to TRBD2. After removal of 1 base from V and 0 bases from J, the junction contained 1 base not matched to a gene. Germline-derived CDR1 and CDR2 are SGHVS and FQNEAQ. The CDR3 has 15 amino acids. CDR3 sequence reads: CASSLGGLSTDTQYF. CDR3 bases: TGTGCCAGCAGCTTAGGGGGACTAAGCACAGATACGCAGTATTTT.

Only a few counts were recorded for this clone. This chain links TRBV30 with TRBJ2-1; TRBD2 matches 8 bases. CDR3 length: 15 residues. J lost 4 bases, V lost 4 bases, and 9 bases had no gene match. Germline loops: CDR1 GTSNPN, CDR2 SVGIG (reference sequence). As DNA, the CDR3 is TGTGCCTGGACCCGAACTAGCGGACCGTACAATGAGCAGTTCTTC. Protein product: CAWTRTSGPYNEQFF.

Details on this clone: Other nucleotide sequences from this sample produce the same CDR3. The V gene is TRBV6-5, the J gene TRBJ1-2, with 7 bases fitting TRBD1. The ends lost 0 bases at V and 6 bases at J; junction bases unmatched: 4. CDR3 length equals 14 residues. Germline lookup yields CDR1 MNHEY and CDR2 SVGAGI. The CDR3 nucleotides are TGTGCCAGCAGTTACTCAAGACAGGGTAATGGCTACACCTTC. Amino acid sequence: CASSYSRQGNGYTF.